This T cell receptor beta chain was captured in a study of shared clonotypes between healthy human individuals. Study-wide results and limits: Depth of sequencing was expected to influence donor clonotype sharing.

Trimming cost V 5 bases and J 8 bases, with 9 bases left between them. Germline V gene lookup returns CDR1 SGHTA and CDR2 FQGNSA. The CDR3 length is 11 residues. Assay: immunoSEQ multiplex PCR; the TCRdb copy retains only in-frame clones and omits some. The repertoire has about 700,000 clones, around 74% of them found once; the top ten carry roughly 1.7%. With regard to this clone: Its antigen is as yet unknown.

The sequencing input was memory CD4+ T cells sorted from blood. The subset is: CD45RA-negative fraction. This TCR came from a woman younger than 45 in good health. The V and J genes are TRBV7-2 and TRBJ1-2; D call uncertain. The CDR3 region has the DNA TGTGCCAGCAGCCCTCTTTGGGGCTACACCTTC. It yields the protein CASSPLWGYTF. Together with reference TRBV7-2 and TRBJ1-2, the CDR3 gives the full variable domain: GAGVSQSPSNKVTEKGKDVELRCDPISGHTALYWYRQSLGQGLEFLIYFQGNSAPDKSGLPSDRFSAERTGGSVSTLTIQRTQQEDSAVYLCASSPLWGYTFGSGTRLTVV.